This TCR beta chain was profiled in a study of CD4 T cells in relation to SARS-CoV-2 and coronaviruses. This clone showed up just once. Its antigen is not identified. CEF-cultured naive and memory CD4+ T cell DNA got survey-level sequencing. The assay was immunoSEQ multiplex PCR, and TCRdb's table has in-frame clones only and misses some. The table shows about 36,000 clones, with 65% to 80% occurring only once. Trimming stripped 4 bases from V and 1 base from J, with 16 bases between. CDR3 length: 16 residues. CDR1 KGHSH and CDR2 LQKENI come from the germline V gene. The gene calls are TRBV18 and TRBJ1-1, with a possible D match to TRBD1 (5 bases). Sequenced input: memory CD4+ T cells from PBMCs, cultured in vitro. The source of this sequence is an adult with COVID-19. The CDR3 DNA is TGTGCCAGCTCACTACTCCTAGGGACCGGGAACACTGAAGCTTTCTTT. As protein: CASSLLLGTGNTEAFF.